The 18 T cell receptor beta chains in this list originate from one sample, sequenced in a study of shared clonotypes between healthy human individuals. Generated by immunoSEQ multiplex PCR, the TCRdb table keeps only in-frame clones and is missing some. The sample holds about 1 million clones, about 74% seen once. Sequenced input: memory CD4+ T cells sorted from blood. As for subset: CD45RA-negative fraction. The source of these receptors is a man between 18 and 29 years old in good health.

V usage is TRBV9 and J usage is TRBJ2-3; D is undetermined. Germline assignment: CDR1 SGDLS and CDR2 YYNGEE. The CDR3 is 14 residues long. The ends were cut back, 10 bases at V and 0 bases at J, with 15 bases in the middle. CDR3 residues: CASAPRASTDTQYF. The CDR3 DNA reads TGTGCCTCCGCCCCCCGGGCTAGCACAGATACGCAGTATTTT.

This chain joins TRBV30 and TRBJ2-1; D gene uncertain. CDR1 is GTSNPN and CDR2 is SVGIG in the germline V gene (reference sequence). V lost 0 bases, J lost 9 bases, and 9 bases lay in between. This CDR3 contains 12 residues. CDR3 sequence reads: CAWSVLWGEQFF. Written as DNA, the CDR3 is TGTGCCTGGAGTGTACTATGGGGTGAGCAGTTCTTC.

The chain carries TRBV27 and TRBJ2-7, with TRBD2 identical over 11 bases. V was clipped by 4 bases and J by 7 bases; unmatched bases: 6. There are 14 residues in the CDR3. The germline CDR1 and CDR2 sequences are MNHEY and SMNVEV (reference sequence). The CDR3 nucleotides are TGTGCCAGCAGTTCCACTAGCGGGAGCCGGGAGCAGTACTTC. Its protein is CASSSTSGSREQYF.

The chain links TRBV7-9 to TRBJ2-5; 9 bases map to TRBD2. V trimming: 6 bases; J trimming: 5 bases; junction bases outside the gene matches: 7. The CDR3 has 14 amino acids. Germline CDR1 is SEHNR and CDR2 is FQNEAQ (reference sequence). In DNA form, the CDR3 reads TGTGCCAGCAGTTTTCCTAGCGGGACGGAGACCCAGTACTTC. It is translated as CASSFPSGTETQYF. The full variable domain, its missing parts supplied by reference TRBV7-9 and TRBJ2-5, is DTGVSQNPRHKITKRGQNVTFRCDPISEHNRLYWYRQTLGQGPEFLTYFQNEAQLEKSRLLSDRFSAERPKGSFSTLEIQRTEQGDSAMYLCASSFPSGTETQYFGPGTRLLVL.

This chain joins TRBV19 and TRBJ2-5; D may be TRBD2 (5 bases). CDR1 is LNHDA and CDR2 is SQIVND in the germline V gene (reference sequence). The CDR3 runs 15 residues. Trimming removed 7 bases from V and 2 bases from J, with 17 bases in between. In DNA, the CDR3 is TGTGCCAGTACCCCGGGGTCCCTTGGACAAGAGACCCAGTACTTC. Protein sequence: CASTPGSLGQETQYF. Supplemented by reference TRBV19 and TRBJ2-5, the full variable domain reads DGGITQSPKYLFRKEGQNVTLSCEQNLNHDAMYWYRQDPGQGLRLIYYSQIVNDFQKGDIAEGYSVSREKKESFPLTVTSAQKNPTAFYLCASTPGSLGQETQYFGPGTRLLVL.

The J gene is TRBJ1-6, the V gene TRBV7-2; D not certain. V gave up 2 bases and J gave up 0 bases, with 14 bases separating them. The CDR3 has 18 residues. CDR1 is SGHTA and CDR2 is FQGNSA in the germline V gene. This chain's CDR3 is CASSLNSPGFSYNSPLHF. CDR3 nucleotides: TGTGCCAGCAGCTTAAACAGCCCTGGATTCTCCTATAATTCACCCCTCCACTTT.

The chain uses TRBV27 and TRBJ1-1, with TRBD1 matching over 7 bases. This CDR3 contains 15 residues. Germline-derived CDR1 and CDR2 are MNHEY and SMNVEV (reference sequence). V trimming: 5 bases; J trimming: 2 bases; junction bases outside the gene matches: 8. The CDR3 DNA is TGTGCCAGCAGTCCCCAGGGGGTTTTAAACACTGAAGCTTTCTTT. Encoded protein: CASSPQGVLNTEAFF.

This clone was seen just once. V and J are TRBV5-4 and TRBJ2-2; 7 bases align to TRBD2. The V gene's germline CDR1 is SGHNT and CDR2 YYREEE (reference sequence). With 6 bases clipped from V and 3 bases from J, the junction kept 8 bases outside the gene matches. The CDR3 spans 15 residues. The CDR3 spells CASTTRGGDTGELFF. CDR3 nucleotide sequence: TGTGCCAGCACCACCCGGGGAGGGGACACCGGGGAGCTGTTTTTT.

This sequence joins TRBV18 and TRBJ2-1; D is undetermined. V was pared by 4 bases and J by 8 bases, with 9 bases between. Germline CDR1 and CDR2: KGHSH and LQKENI. The CDR3 has 12 residues. In DNA, the CDR3 is TGTGCCAGCTCACTTCGCCGGTATGAGCAGTTCTTC. Protein product: CASSLRRYEQFF.

The gene calls are TRBV7-3 and TRBJ1-6; D not certain. Trimming stripped 0 bases from V and 6 bases from J, with 12 bases between. The CDR3 extends over 16 amino acids. CDR1 and CDR2 from the germline V gene are SGHTA and FQGTGA. Here the CDR3 DNA reads TGTGCCAGCAGCTTAACGGGGAGGCAGACTAATTCACCCCTCCACTTT. Encoded protein: CASSLTGRQTNSPLHF.

DNA for the CDR3: TGTGCCAGCAGCGGAGCTAGCGGCCTGGGTGAGCAGTTCTTC. It encodes CASSGASGLGEQFF. This rearrangement joins TRBV9 to TRBJ2-1; 7 bases map to TRBD2. The V gene end was trimmed by 3 bases and the J gene end by 9 bases; junction bases not matched to a gene: 9. This CDR3 has 14 residues. From germline, CDR1 is SGDLS and CDR2 YYNGEE.

The chain uses TRBV11-2 and TRBJ2-1, with 7 bases identical to TRBD2. From germline, CDR1 is SGHAT and CDR2 FQNNGV. CDR3 length: 15 residues. With 1 base clipped from V and 5 bases from J, the junction kept 5 bases outside the gene matches. CDR3: CASSLGGGPNNEQFF. Here the CDR3 DNA reads TGTGCCAGCAGCTTAGGCGGGGGACCCAACAATGAGCAGTTCTTC. The full variable domain, completed using reference TRBV11-2 and TRBJ2-1, is EAGVAQSPRYKIIEKRQSVAFWCNPISGHATLYWYQQILGQGPKLLIQFQNNGVVDDSQLPKDRFSAERLKGVDSTLKIQPAKLEDSAVYLCASSLGGGPNNEQFFGPGTRLTVL.

The chain joins TRBV6-9 to TRBJ2-1; 13 nucleotides agree with TRBD2. The V segment lost 2 bases and the J segment 1 base; nucleotides outside the gene matches: 2. The CDR3 runs to 17 residues. Germline CDR1 and CDR2: MNHGY and SVAAGI. DNA for the CDR3: TGTGCCAGCAGTTATGGGGGACTAGCGGGATCCTACAATGAGCAGTTCTTC. This translates into CASSYGGLAGSYNEQFF.

The chain carries TRBV7-9 and TRBJ2-5, with 7 bases lining up with TRBD1. Germline V gene sequence: CDR1 SEHNR, CDR2 FQNEAQ (reference sequence). This CDR3 has 15 amino acids. V lost 5 bases to trimming and J lost 1 base; unmatched junction nucleotides: 7. The CDR3 is CASSQGQAFQETQYF. CDR3 coding DNA: TGTGCCAGCAGCCAAGGACAGGCCTTCCAAGAGACCCAGTACTTC.

The CDR3, as DNA: TGTGCCAGCAGTTTATATGTACAAGAGACCCAGTACTTC. Residues: CASSLYVQETQYF. This rearrangement joins TRBV28 to TRBJ2-5; D is undetermined. With 1 base removed from V and 2 bases from J, the gap between germline ends came to 5 bases. The germline V gene has CDR1 MDHEN and CDR2 SYDVKM. CDR3 size: 13 residues.

The rearrangement links TRBV19 to TRBJ2-3; 7 bases are a match to TRBD1. With V trimmed by 3 bases and J by 6 bases, 12 bases remained unmatched. The CDR3 runs to 16 residues. Germline-derived CDR1 and CDR2 are LNHDA and SQIVND (reference sequence). In DNA form, the CDR3 reads TGTGCCAGTAGTATTATCTTTACAGGGGTAGAGGATACGCAGTATTTT. Translated: CASSIIFTGVEDTQYF. The variable domain in full, with the rest retrieved from reference TRBV19 and TRBJ2-3, is DGGITQSPKYLFRKEGQNVTLSCEQNLNHDAMYWYRQDPGQGLRLIYYSQIVNDFQKGDIAEGYSVSREKKESFPLTVTSAQKNPTAFYLCASSIIFTGVEDTQYFGPGTRLTVL.

The DNA of the CDR3 is TGTGCCATCAGTGGTGGGGTGAACAATAATTCACCCCTCCACTTT. This gives the protein CAISGGVNNNSPLHF. The chain combines TRBV10-3 with TRBJ1-6, with unresolved D. The V gene's germline CDR1 is ENHRY and CDR2 SYGVKD. The CDR3 is 15 residues long. The ends were cut back, 4 bases at V and 5 bases at J, with 12 bases in the middle.

V is TRBV5-6 and J is TRBJ1-4; 8 bases map to TRBD1. Germline CDR1 is SGHDT and CDR2 is YYEEEE. The CDR3 contains 16 residues. V dropped 0 bases and J dropped 13; count of bases not matched to a gene: 14. CDR3 loop: CASSLAGTGEMKGLFF. The CDR3 bases are TGTGCCAGCAGCTTGGCGGGGACAGGTGAGATGAAAGGACTGTTTTTT. The full variable domain, rest sourced from reference TRBV5-6 and TRBJ1-4, is DAGVTQSPTHLIKTRGQQVTLRCSPKSGHDTVSWYQQALGQGPQFIFQYYEEEERQRGNFPDRFSGHQFPNYSSELNVNALLLGDSALYLCASSLAGTGEMKGLFFGSGTQLSVL.